The entry below describes one T cell receptor beta chain. No antigen is known for it. The V end lost 3 bases, the J end lost 2 bases, and 7 bases lay between the germline ends. The CDR3 sequence is 13 residues long. The V gene's germline CDR1 is SGHVS and CDR2 FQNEAQ. The data were obtained in a study of T cells in pancreatic ductal adenocarcinoma. Selected pancreatic ductal adenocarcinoma patients had undergone surgery without neoadjuvant therapy. Whole-study findings and limits: Tumor samples had fewer productive templates and 7.5 to 9.5-fold fewer unique clonotypes than blood. Blood clonality (about 0.072) did not differ significantly from tumor (about 0.11).

Generated by immunoSEQ multiplex PCR, the TCRdb table keeps only in-frame clones and is missing some. Among more than 25,000 clones listed, roughly nine tenths were seen once. This TCR was sampled from a human donor with pancreatic ductal adenocarcinoma. Specimen: PBMCs. The chain carries TRBV7-8 and TRBJ2-5, with D hard to call. CDR3 sequence: CASSFGQQETQYF. CDR3 sequence (DNA): TGTGCCAGCAGCTTTGGGCAGCAAGAGACCCAGTACTTC.